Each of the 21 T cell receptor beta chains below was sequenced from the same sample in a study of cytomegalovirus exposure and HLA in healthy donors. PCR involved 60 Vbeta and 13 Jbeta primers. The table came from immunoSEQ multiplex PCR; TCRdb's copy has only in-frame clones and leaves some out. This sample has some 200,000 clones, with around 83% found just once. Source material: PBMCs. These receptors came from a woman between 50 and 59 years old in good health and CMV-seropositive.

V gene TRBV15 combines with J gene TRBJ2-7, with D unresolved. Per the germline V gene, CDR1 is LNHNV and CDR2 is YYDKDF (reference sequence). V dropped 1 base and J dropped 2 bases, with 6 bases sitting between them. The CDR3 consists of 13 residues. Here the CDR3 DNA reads TGTGCCACCAGCAGAGGGGCCGCCTACGAGCAGTACTTC. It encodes CATSRGAAYEQYF.

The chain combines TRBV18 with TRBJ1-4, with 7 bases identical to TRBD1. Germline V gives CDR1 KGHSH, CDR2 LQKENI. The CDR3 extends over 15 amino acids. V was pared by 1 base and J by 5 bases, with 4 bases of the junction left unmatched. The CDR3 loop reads CASSPRAQGNEKLFF. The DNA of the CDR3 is TGTGCCAGCTCACCACGGGCACAGGGGAATGAAAAACTGTTTTTT. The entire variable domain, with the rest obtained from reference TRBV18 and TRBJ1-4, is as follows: NAGVMQNPRHLVRRRGQEARLRCSPMKGHSHVYWYRQLPEEGLKFMVYLQKENIIDESGMPKERFSAEFPKEGPSILRIQQVVRGDSAAYFCASSPRAQGNEKLFFGSGTQLSVL.

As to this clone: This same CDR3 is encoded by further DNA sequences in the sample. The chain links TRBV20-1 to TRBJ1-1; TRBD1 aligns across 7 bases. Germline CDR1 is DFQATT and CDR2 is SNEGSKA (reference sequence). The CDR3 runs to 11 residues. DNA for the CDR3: TGCACTCCAGGGGGAGACACTGAAGCTTTCTTT. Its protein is CTPGGDTEAFF.

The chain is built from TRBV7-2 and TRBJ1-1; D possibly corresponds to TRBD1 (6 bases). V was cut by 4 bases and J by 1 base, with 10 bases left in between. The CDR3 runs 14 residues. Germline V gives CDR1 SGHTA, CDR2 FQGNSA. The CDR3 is CASSSRGGNTEAFF. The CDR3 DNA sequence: TGTGCCAGCAGCTCAAGAGGGGGGAACACTGAAGCTTTCTTT.

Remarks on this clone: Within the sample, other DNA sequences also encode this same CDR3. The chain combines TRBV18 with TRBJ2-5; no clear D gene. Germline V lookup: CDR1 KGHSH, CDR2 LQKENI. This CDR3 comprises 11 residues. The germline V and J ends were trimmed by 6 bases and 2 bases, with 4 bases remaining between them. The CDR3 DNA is TGTGCCAGCTCTCAACAAGAGACCCAGTACTTC. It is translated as CASSQQETQYF.

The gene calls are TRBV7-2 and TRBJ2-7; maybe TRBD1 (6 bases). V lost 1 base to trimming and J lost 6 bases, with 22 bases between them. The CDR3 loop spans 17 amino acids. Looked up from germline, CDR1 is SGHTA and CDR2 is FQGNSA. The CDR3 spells CASSLGRTGTGLGEQYF. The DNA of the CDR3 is TGTGCCAGCAGCTTAGGAAGAACAGGGACGGGATTGGGCGAGCAGTACTTC.

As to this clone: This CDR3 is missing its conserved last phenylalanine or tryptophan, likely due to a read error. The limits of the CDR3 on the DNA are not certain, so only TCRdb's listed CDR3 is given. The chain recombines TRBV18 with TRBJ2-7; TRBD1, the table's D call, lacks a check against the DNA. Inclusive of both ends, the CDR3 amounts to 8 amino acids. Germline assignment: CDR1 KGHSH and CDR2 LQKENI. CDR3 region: CASQVLSP.

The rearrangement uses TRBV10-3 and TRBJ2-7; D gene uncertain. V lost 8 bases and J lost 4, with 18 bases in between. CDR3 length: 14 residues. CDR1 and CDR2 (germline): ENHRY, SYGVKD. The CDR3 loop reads CAISTSGLDYEQYF. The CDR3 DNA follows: TGTGCCATCTCCACCTCGGGTCTAGATTACGAGCAGTACTTC.

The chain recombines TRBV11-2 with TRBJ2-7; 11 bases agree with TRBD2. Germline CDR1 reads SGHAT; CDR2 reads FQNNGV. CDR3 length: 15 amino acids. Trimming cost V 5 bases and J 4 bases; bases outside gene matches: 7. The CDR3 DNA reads TGTGCCAGCAGCCTACTAGCGGGAGAAAAGTACGAGCAGTACTTC. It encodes CASSLLAGEKYEQYF.

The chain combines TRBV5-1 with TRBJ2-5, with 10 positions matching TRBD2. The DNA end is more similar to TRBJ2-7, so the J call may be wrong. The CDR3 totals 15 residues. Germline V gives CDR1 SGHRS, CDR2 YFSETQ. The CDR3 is CASSYLAGATYEQYF. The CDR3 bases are TGCGCCAGCAGCTACCTAGCGGGGGCCACCTACGAGCAGTACTTC.

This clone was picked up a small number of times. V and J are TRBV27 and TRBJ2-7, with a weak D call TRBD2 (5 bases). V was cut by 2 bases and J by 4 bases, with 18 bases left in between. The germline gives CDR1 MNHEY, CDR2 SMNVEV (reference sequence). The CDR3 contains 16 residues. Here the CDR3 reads CASSLEPQRATYEQYF. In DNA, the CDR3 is TGTGCCAGCAGTTTAGAGCCACAGAGGGCAACGTACGAGCAGTACTTC.

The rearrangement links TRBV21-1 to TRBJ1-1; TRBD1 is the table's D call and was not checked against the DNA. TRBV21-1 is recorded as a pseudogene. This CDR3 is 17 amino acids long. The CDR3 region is CASSKAGLGRTNTEAFF. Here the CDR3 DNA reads TGTGCCAGCAGCAAAGCCGGTTTGGGGCGGACGAACACTGAAGCTTTCTTT.

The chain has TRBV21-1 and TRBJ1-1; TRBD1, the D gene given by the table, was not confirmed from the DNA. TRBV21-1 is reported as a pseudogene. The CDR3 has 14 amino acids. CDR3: CASSNGQDTTEAFF. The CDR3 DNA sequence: TGTGCCAGCAGCAATGGTCAGGATACGACTGAAGCTTTCTTT.

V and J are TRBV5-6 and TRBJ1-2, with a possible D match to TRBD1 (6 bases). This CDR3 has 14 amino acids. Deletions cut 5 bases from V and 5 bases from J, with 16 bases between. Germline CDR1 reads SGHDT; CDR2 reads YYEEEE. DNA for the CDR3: TGTGCCAGCAGACCCGGGACACCATTTTATGGCTACACCTTC. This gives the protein CASRPGTPFYGYTF.

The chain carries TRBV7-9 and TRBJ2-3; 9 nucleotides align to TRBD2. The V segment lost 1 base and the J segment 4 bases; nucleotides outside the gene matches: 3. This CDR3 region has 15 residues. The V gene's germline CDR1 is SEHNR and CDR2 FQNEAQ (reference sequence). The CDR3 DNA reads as TGTGCCAGCAGCTTAGGACTAGCGGTCCCAGATACGCAGTATTTT. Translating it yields CASSLGLAVPDTQYF.

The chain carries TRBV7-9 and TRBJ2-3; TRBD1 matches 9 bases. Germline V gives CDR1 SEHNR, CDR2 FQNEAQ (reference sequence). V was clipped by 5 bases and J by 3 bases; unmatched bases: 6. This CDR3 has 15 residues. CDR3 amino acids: CASSLGDRVTDTQYF. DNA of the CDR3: TGTGCCAGCAGCCTAGGGGACAGGGTTACAGATACGCAGTATTTT.

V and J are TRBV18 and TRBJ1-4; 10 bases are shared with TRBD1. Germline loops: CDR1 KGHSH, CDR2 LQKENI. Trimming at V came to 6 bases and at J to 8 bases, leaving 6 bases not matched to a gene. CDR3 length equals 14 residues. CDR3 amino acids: CASSQTGGREKLFF. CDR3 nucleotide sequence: TGTGCCAGCTCGCAGACAGGGGGCAGAGAAAAACTGTTTTTT.

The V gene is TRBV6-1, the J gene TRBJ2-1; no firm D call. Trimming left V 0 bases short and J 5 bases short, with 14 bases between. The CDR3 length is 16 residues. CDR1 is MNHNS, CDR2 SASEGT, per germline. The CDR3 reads CASSEAEFTMDNEQFF. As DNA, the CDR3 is TGTGCCAGCAGTGAAGCGGAGTTTACTATGGACAATGAGCAGTTCTTC.

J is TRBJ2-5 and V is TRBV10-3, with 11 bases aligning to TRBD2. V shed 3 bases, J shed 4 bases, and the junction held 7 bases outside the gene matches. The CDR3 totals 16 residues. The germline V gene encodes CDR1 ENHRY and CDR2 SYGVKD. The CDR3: CAISDPLAGGVETQYF. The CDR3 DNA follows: TGTGCCATCAGTGACCCTCTAGCGGGGGGTGTAGAGACCCAGTACTTC.

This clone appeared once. This CDR3 reads CASSPDTPGGTGELFF. The CDR3 DNA sequence: TGTGCCAGCTCACCAGACACCCCCGGGGGCACCGGGGAGCTGTTTTTT. The chain combines TRBV18 with TRBJ2-2; D is perhaps TRBD2 (6 bases). CDR1 and CDR2 (germline): KGHSH, LQKENI. Trimming stripped 2 bases from V and 4 bases from J, with 14 bases between. The CDR3 is made up of 16 amino acids.

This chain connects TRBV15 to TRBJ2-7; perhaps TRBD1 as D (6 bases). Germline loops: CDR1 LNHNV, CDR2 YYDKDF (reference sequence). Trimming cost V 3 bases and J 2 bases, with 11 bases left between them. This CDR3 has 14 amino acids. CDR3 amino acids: CATSRRRDTYEQYF. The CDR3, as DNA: TGTGCCACCAGCAGGCGCAGGGACACCTACGAGCAGTACTTC.